Sequencing of this T cell receptor (beta chain) was carried out in a study of T cell repertoires and HLA-DP antigens. V lost 2 bases, J lost 2 bases, and 12 bases stayed unmatched. Per the germline V gene, CDR1 is SGHAT and CDR2 is FQNNGV. This CDR3 contains 19 residues. Turning to this clone: The antigen is unknown.

Method: immunoSEQ multiplex PCR; TCRdb's copy keeps in-frame clones and lacks some. The sample contains approximately 73,000 clones, roughly 78% of which appear only once. The specimen was CD4+ T cells from PBMCs. This TCR came from a man in his sixties in good health and CMV-seronegative. The chain carries TRBV11-2 and TRBJ2-1; 10 nucleotides agree with TRBD2. CDR3 protein: CASSLFPGLAFITYNEQFF. CDR3 nucleotide sequence: TGTGCCAGCAGCTTATTCCCGGGACTAGCGTTTATCACCTACAATGAGCAGTTCTTC. Filled out from reference TRBV11-2 and TRBJ2-1, the complete variable domain reads EAGVAQSPRYKIIEKRQSVAFWCNPISGHATLYWYQQILGQGPKLLIQFQNNGVVDDSQLPKDRFSAERLKGVDSTLKIQPAKLEDSAVYLCASSLFPGLAFITYNEQFFGPGTRLTVL.